The 10 T cell receptor beta chains below come from one sample, sequenced in a study of blood T cell repertoires in COVID-19. This table comes from immunoSEQ multiplex PCR, and its TCRdb copy is limited to in-frame clones, with some not included. The sample holds approximately 220,000 clones, around 80% seen once. The sample comprised PBMCs or T cells enriched from blood (not recorded which). The receptors stem from a woman aged 40 to 55 with acute COVID-19.

The chain has TRBV6-2 or TRBV6-3 and TRBJ1-6; D call uncertain. V was trimmed by 0 bases and J by 10 bases, leaving 13 bases between them. Germline lookup yields CDR1 MNHEY and CDR2 SVGEGT. CDR3 length: 15 amino acids. The CDR3 reads CASSYSFQRGSPLHF. In DNA form, the CDR3 reads TGTGCCAGCAGTTACTCCTTCCAGCGAGGCTCACCCCTCCACTTT.

V gene TRBV18 combines with J gene TRBJ2-7, with D perhaps TRBD2 (5 bases). CDR1 and CDR2 (germline): KGHSH, LQKENI. V lost 3 bases, J lost 4 bases, and 10 bases lay in between. CDR3 length: 13 residues. The CDR3 is CASSPGRGYEQYF. The DNA for the CDR3 is TGTGCCAGCTCACCCGGTCGAGGGTACGAGCAGTACTTC.

CDR3 DNA: TGTGCCAGCAGTTTATCAGGGGGCAGAAGCACCGGGGAGCTGTTTTTT. Translated, it gives CASSLSGGRSTGELFF. The chain carries TRBV27 and TRBJ2-2; 7 bases are shared with TRBD1. Unmatched junction bases numbered 5, after V lost 0 bases and J lost 4 bases. Germline CDR1 is MNHEY and CDR2 is SMNVEV (reference sequence). The CDR3 sequence is 16 residues long.

V and J are TRBV5-1 and TRBJ1-2; TRBD1 is a possible D gene (5 bases). Trimming took 6 bases from V and 0 from J, leaving 15 bases between them. This CDR3 has 15 residues. Germline V gene sequence: CDR1 SGHRS, CDR2 YFSETQ. Here the CDR3 reads CASTPDNASNYGYTF. The CDR3 DNA sequence: TGCGCCAGCACACCGGACAACGCTTCTAACTATGGCTACACCTTC.

This clone was detected ten times or more. The chain has TRBV5-5 and TRBJ1-1; D call uncertain. Germline V gene lookup returns CDR1 SGHKS and CDR2 YYEKEE (reference sequence). With 0 bases removed from V and 2 bases from J, the gap between germline ends came to 11 bases. This CDR3 region has 15 residues. The CDR3 bases are TGTGCCAGCAGCTTGGCCTGGAGGACCAACACTGAAGCTTTCTTT. This gives the protein CASSLAWRTNTEAFF.

This chain joins TRBV28 and TRBJ2-7, with 11 bases lining up with TRBD2. Trimming took 6 bases from V and 4 from J; bases not matched to a gene: 8. This CDR3 region has 15 residues. Looked up from germline, CDR1 is MDHEN and CDR2 is SYDVKM. This CDR3 reads CASSLASGRIYEQYF. The DNA of the CDR3 is TGTGCCAGCAGCCTCGCTAGCGGGAGGATATACGAGCAGTACTTC.

This rearrangement joins TRBV28 to TRBJ1-4; D possibly corresponds to TRBD1 (5 bases). V was pared by 3 bases and J by 4 bases, with 15 bases between. The V gene's germline CDR1 is MDHEN and CDR2 SYDVKM. This CDR3 region has 16 residues. CDR3 nucleotides: TGTGCCAGCAGTTTTACCCTGACAGCCGGTAATGAAAAACTGTTTTTT. This encodes CASSFTLTAGNEKLFF.

This chain joins TRBV12-3 or TRBV12-4 and TRBJ1-1; 8 nucleotides align to TRBD1. The J segment lost 4 bases and the V segment lost 6 bases, leaving 4 bases of the junction unmatched. The CDR3 extends over 13 amino acids. The CDR3 coding sequence is TGTGCCAGCAGGCTAACAGGGGGCACTGAAGCTTTCTTT. It encodes CASRLTGGTEAFF.

The chain recombines TRBV23-1 with TRBJ2-3; D gene unclear. TRBV23-1 is an ORF; its function is uncertain. The V gene lost 0 bases and the J gene lost 1 base, with 11 bases spanning the gap. This CDR3 is 16 amino acids long. CDR3 bases: TGCGCCAGCAGTCAATCTAGTACAGAACGCACAGATACGCAGTATTTT. Translating it yields CASSQSSTERTDTQYF.

This clone was detected ten times or more. This sequence joins TRBV19 and TRBJ1-5; D gene uncertain. Per germline, CDR1 LNHDA and CDR2 SQIVND (reference sequence). This CDR3 has 16 amino acids. Trimming pared 5 bases from V and 2 bases from J, leaving 16 bases between. The CDR3: CASSGEDYSGNQPQHF. CDR3 nucleotide sequence: TGTGCCAGTAGTGGGGAGGATTATAGTGGCAATCAGCCCCAGCATTTT.